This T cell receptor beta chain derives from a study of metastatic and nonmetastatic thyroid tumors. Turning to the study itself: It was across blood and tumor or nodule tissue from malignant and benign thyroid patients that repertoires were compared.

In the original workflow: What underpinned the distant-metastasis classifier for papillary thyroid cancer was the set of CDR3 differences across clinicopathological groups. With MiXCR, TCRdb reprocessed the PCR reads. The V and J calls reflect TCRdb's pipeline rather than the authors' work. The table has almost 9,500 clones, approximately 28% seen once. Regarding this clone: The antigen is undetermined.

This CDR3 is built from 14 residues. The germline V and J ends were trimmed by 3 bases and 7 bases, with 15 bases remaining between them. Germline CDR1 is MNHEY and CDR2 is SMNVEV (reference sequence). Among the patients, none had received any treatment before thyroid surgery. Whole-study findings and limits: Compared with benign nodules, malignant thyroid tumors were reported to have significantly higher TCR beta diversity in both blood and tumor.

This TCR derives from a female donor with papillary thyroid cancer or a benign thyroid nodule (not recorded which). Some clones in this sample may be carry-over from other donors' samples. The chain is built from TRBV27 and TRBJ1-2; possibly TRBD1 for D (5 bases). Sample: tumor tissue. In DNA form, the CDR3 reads TGTGCCAGCAGTTTTGGCGGGGGAGGTGGTGGCTACACCTTC. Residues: CASSFGGGGGGYTF.